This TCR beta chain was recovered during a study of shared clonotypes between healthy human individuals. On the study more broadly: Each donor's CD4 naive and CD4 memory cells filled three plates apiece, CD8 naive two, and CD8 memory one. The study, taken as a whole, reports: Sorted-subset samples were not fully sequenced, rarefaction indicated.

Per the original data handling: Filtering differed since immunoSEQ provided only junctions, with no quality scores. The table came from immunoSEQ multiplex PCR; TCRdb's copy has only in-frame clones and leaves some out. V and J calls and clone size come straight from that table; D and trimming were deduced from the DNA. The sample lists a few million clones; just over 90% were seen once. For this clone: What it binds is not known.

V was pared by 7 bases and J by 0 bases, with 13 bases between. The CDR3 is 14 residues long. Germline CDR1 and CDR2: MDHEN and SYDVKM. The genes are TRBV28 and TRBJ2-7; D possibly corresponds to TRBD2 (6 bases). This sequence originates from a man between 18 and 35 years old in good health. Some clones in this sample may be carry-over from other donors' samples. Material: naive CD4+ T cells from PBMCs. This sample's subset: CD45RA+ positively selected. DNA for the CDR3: TGTGCCAGCACGTCCGGGAGTCCCTCCTACGAGCAGTACTTC. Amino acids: CASTSGSPSYEQYF.